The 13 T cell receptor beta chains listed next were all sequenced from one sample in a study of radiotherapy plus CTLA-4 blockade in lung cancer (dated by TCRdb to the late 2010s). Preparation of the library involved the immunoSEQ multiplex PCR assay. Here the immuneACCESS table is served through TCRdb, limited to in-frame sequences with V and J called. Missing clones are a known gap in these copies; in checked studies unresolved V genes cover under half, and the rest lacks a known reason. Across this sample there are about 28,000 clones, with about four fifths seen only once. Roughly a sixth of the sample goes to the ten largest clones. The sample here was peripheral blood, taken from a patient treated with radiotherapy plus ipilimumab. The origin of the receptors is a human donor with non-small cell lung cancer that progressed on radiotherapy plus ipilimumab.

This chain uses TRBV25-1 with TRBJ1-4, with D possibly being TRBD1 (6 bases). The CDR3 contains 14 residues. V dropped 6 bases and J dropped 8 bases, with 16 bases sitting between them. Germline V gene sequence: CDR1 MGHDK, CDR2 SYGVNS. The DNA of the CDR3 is TGTGCCAGCAGCCTCTTCACAGGGAGGGAAAAACTGTTTTTT. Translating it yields CASSLFTGREKLFF.

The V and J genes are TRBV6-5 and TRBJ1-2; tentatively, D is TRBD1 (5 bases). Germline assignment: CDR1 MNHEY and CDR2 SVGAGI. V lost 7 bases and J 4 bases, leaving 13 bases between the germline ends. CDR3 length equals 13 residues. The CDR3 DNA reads TGTGCCAGCATTAAAGCAGGGACCTATGGCTACACCTTC. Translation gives CASIKAGTYGYTF.

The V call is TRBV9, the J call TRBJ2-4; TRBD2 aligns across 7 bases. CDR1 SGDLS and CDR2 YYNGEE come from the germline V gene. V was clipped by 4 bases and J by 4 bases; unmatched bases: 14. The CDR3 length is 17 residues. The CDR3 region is CASSRSLGEGFKNIQYF. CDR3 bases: TGTGCCAGCAGCCGCTCTTTGGGGGAGGGATTTAAAAACATTCAGTACTTC. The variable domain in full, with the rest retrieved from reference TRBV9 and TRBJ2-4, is DSGVTQTPKHLITATGQRVTLRCSPRSGDLSVYWYQQSLDQGLQFLIQYYNGEERAKGNILERFSAQQFPDLHSELNLSSLELGDSALYFCASSRSLGEGFKNIQYFGAGTRLSVL.

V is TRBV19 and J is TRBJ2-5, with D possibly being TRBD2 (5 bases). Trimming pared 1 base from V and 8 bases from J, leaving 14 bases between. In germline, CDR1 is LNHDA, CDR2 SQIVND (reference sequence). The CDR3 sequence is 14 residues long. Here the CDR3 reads CASSIGGGPNTQYF. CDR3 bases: TGTGCCAGTAGTATAGGTGGCGGGCCGAACACCCAGTACTTC.

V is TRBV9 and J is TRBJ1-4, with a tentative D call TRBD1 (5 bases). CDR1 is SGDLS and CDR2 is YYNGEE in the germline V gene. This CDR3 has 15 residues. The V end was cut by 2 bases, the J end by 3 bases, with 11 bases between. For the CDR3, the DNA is TGTGCCAGCAGCGTCACCGGGACCCCTAATGAAAAACTGTTTTTT. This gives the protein CASSVTGTPNEKLFF.

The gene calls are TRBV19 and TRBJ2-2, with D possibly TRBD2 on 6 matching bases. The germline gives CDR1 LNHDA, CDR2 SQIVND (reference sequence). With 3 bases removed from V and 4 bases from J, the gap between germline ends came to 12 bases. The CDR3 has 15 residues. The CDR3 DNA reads TGTGCCAGTAGTATTGGTAGCGGAGCCACCGGGGAGCTGTTTTTT. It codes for CASSIGSGATGELFF.

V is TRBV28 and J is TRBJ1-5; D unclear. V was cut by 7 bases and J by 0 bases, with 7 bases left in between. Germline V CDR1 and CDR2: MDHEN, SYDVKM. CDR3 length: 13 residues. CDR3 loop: CASISISNQPQHF. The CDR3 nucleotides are TGTGCCAGCATTTCGATTAGCAATCAGCCCCAGCATTTT. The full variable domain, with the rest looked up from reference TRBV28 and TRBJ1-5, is DVKVTQSSRYLVKRTGEKVFLECVQDMDHENMFWYRQDPGLGLRLIYFSYDVKMKEKGDIPEGYSVSREKKERFSLILESASTNQTSMYLCASISISNQPQHFGDGTRLSIL.

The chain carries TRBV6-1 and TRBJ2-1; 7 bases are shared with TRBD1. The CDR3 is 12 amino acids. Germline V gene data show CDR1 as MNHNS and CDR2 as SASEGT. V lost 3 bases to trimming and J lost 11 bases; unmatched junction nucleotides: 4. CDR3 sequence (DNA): TGTGCCAGCAGTGATTCGACAGGGAAGCAGTTCTTC. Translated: CASSDSTGKQFF.

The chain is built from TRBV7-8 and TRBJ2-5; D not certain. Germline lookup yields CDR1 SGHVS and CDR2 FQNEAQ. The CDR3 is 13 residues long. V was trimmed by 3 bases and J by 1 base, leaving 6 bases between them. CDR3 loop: CASSLATQETQYF. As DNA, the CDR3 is TGTGCCAGCAGCTTGGCTACCCAAGAGACCCAGTACTTC. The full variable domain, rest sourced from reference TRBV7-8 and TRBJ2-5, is GAGVSQSPRYKVAKRGQDVALRCDPISGHVSLFWYQQALGQGPEFLTYFQNEAQLDKSGLPSDRFFAERPEGSVSTLKIQRTQQEDSAVYLCASSLATQETQYFGPGTRLLVL.

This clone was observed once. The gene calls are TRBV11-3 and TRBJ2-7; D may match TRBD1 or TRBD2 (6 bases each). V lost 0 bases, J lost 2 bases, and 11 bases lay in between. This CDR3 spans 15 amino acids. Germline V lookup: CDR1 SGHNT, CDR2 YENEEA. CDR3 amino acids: CASSLERGETYEQYF. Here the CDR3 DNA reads TGTGCCAGCAGCTTAGAGAGGGGGGAGACCTACGAGCAGTACTTC.

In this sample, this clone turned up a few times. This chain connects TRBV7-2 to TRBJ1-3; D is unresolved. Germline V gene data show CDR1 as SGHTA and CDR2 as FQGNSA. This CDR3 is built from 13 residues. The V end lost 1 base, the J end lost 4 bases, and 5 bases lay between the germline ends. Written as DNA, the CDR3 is TGTGCCAGCAGCTTAGTCGTGGGAAACACCATATATTTT. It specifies CASSLVVGNTIYF. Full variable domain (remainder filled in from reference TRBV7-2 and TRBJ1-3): GAGVSQSPSNKVTEKGKDVELRCDPISGHTALYWYRQSLGQGLEFLIYFQGNSAPDKSGLPSDRFSAERTGGSVSTLTIQRTQQEDSAVYLCASSLVVGNTIYFGEGSWLTVV.

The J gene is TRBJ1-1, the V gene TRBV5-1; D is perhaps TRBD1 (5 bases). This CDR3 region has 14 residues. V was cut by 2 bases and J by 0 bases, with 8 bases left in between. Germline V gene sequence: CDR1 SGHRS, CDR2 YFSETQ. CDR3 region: CASSFSGLNTEAFF. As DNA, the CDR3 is TGCGCCAGCAGCTTTTCGGGACTGAACACTGAAGCTTTCTTT.

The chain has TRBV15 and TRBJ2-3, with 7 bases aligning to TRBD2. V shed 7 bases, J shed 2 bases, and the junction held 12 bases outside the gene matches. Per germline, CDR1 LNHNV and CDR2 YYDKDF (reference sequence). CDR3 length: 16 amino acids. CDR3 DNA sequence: TGTGCCACCAACTCGGAGGCTAGCGGAATCACAGATACGCAGTATTTT. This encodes CATNSEASGITDTQYF. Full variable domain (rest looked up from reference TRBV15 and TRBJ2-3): DAMVIQNPRYQVTQFGKPVTLSCSQTLNHNVMYWYQQKSSQAPKLLFHYYDKDFNNEADTPDNFQSRRPNTSFCFLDIRSPGLGDTAMYLCATNSEASGITDTQYFGPGTRLTVL.